These 24 T cell receptor beta chains came from one sample sequenced in a study of blood T cell repertoires in COVID-19. The table came from immunoSEQ multiplex PCR; TCRdb's copy has only in-frame clones and leaves some out. The sample includes under 250,000 clones, about 80% seen only once; the top ten take around 2%. The sample consisted of peripheral blood. The origin of the receptors is a woman in her sixties or seventies with acute or convalescent COVID-19.

This chain links TRBV30 with TRBJ1-1; a possible D gene is TRBD1 (6 bases). The V gene lost 5 bases and the J gene lost 0 bases, with 10 bases spanning the gap. Germline V CDR1 and CDR2: GTSNPN, SVGIG (reference sequence). The CDR3 is made up of 13 amino acids. CDR3 loop: CAWVRGVNTEAFF. Here the CDR3 DNA reads TGTGCCTGGGTCAGGGGTGTGAACACTGAAGCTTTCTTT.

V is TRBV29-1 and J is TRBJ1-2; 7 bases are shared with TRBD1. Germline assignment: CDR1 SQVTM and CDR2 ANQGSEA. The CDR3 is 15 amino acids. J was trimmed by 4 bases and V by 4 bases; bases with no gene match: 12. The CDR3 loop reads CSVGQGAAPSYGYTF. CDR3 sequence (DNA): TGCAGCGTTGGACAGGGCGCCGCACCTAGCTATGGCTACACCTTC.

This clone has just one count. This sequence joins TRBV5-6 and TRBJ2-7, with D perhaps matching TRBD2 (6 bases). The V gene lost 5 bases and the J gene lost 1 base, with 16 bases spanning the gap. Germline CDR1 reads SGHDT; CDR2 reads YYEEEE. This CDR3 comprises 15 residues. The CDR3 nucleotides read TGTGCCAGCAGTTCAGGGAGGCCGGGGTCCTACGAGCAGTACTTC. Translating it yields CASSSGRPGSYEQYF.

The genes are TRBV6-4 and TRBJ1-2; D perhaps matches TRBD1 (5 bases). CDR1 is MRHNA and CDR2 is SNTAGT in the germline V gene. The CDR3 is 13 amino acids. The V end lost 2 bases, the J end lost 7 bases, and 11 bases lay between the germline ends. The CDR3 loop reads CASSDNRRGGYTF. CDR3 DNA sequence: TGTGCCAGCAGTGACAACAGGAGGGGTGGCTACACCTTC.

This clone was observed once. The chain is built from TRBV5-4 and TRBJ2-7, with unresolved D. The ends were cut back, 4 bases at V and 0 bases at J, with 14 bases in the middle. Germline CDR1 is SGHNT and CDR2 is YYREEE (reference sequence). CDR3 length equals 15 residues. CDR3 loop: CASSRALESSYEQYF. The CDR3 bases are TGTGCCAGCAGCAGAGCGCTAGAGAGCTCCTACGAGCAGTACTTC.

This clone was picked up a small number of times. This chain joins TRBV4-3 and TRBJ2-7; D is uncertain. CDR1 and CDR2 from the germline V gene are LGHNA and YSLEER. CDR3 length: 13 amino acids. The germline V and J ends were trimmed by 0 bases and 1 base, with 4 bases remaining between them. The CDR3: CASSQERSYEQYF. The CDR3 DNA follows: TGCGCCAGCAGCCAAGAGAGATCCTACGAGCAGTACTTC.

CDR3 sequence: CASSRGTSNTGELFF. DNA of the CDR3: TGCGCCAGCAGCCGAGGTACTTCGAACACCGGGGAGCTGTTTTTT. This rearrangement joins TRBV5-1 to TRBJ2-2; D unclear. Germline CDR1 reads SGHRS; CDR2 reads YFSETQ. CDR3 size: 15 residues. Trimming shortened V by 4 bases and J by 0 bases, and 10 bases separated the two germline ends. The variable domain in full, with the rest retrieved from reference TRBV5-1 and TRBJ2-2, is KAGVTQTPRYLIKTRGQQVTLSCSPISGHRSVSWYQQTPGQGLQFLFEYFSETQRNKGNFPGRFSGRQFSNSRSEMNVSTLELGDSALYLCASSRGTSNTGELFFGEGSRLTVL.

This clone appeared a single time. The DNA for the CDR3 is TGCAGCGTGGGGGGTATGACAACAGGGAACACTGAAGCTTTCTTT. This translates into CSVGGMTTGNTEAFF. The chain combines TRBV29-1 with TRBJ1-1, with D perhaps matching TRBD1 (5 bases). V gave up 6 bases and J gave up 1 base, with 18 bases separating them. From germline, CDR1 is SQVTM and CDR2 ANQGSEA. The CDR3 loop spans 15 amino acids.

The chain combines TRBV12-3 or TRBV12-4 with TRBJ1-1; D might be TRBD1 (5 bases). V dropped 5 bases and J dropped 1 base, with 8 bases sitting between them. The CDR3 is 13 amino acids. The DNA for the CDR3 is TGTGCCAGCAGTAAGACAGCGAACACTGAAGCTTTCTTT. It translates to CASSKTANTEAFF.

The chain has TRBV6-8 and TRBJ2-3, with a tentative D call TRBD1 (7 bases). The CDR3 totals 11 residues. CDR1 MNHGY and CDR2 SAAAGT come from the germline V gene. Trimming pared 11 bases from V and 4 bases from J, leaving 10 bases between. The CDR3 nucleotides read TGTGCCGCCAGGGGGGCAGATACGCAGTATTTT. Its protein is CAARGADTQYF.

The chain joins TRBV6-5 to TRBJ1-1, with unresolved D. Germline CDR1 is MNHEY and CDR2 is SVGAGI. This CDR3 is built from 11 residues. Trimming removed 4 bases from V and 5 bases from J, with 5 bases in between. CDR3 sequence: CASSSGTEAFF. CDR3 DNA sequence: TGTGCCAGCAGTTCCGGGACTGAAGCTTTCTTT.

The V and J genes are TRBV9 and TRBJ1-5; D ambiguous. V shed 5 bases and J shed 0 bases, with 6 bases lying between them. In germline, CDR1 is SGDLS, CDR2 YYNGEE. This CDR3 region has 13 residues. CDR3 nucleotide sequence: TGTGCCAGCAGTCAAAATAGCAATCAGCCCCAGCATTTT. As protein: CASSQNSNQPQHF.

This sequence joins TRBV9 and TRBJ2-5; 7 bases are shared with TRBD2. This CDR3 is built from 15 residues. From germline, CDR1 is SGDLS and CDR2 YYNGEE. The trim removed 4 bases at V and 4 bases at J, leaving 10 bases unmatched. CDR3 DNA: TGTGCCAGCAGCTCAAGCGGGATAAGGGTAGAGACCCAGTACTTC. It specifies CASSSSGIRVETQYF. Filled out from reference TRBV9 and TRBJ2-5, the complete variable domain reads DSGVTQTPKHLITATGQRVTLRCSPRSGDLSVYWYQQSLDQGLQFLIQYYNGEERAKGNILERFSAQQFPDLHSELNLSSLELGDSALYFCASSSSGIRVETQYFGPGTRLLVL.

The chain combines TRBV5-5 with TRBJ1-5, with D hard to call. Germline V gene data show CDR1 as SGHKS and CDR2 as YYEKEE (reference sequence). Trimming pared 1 base from V and 5 bases from J, leaving 10 bases between. The CDR3 spans 14 residues. For the CDR3, the DNA is TGTGCCAGCAGCTTGTCGACGGACTATCAGCCCCAGCATTTT. This translates into CASSLSTDYQPQHF.

The genes are TRBV3-1 (or the pseudogene TRBV3-2) and TRBJ2-5; 11 nucleotides match TRBD2. The CDR3 totals 19 residues. From germline, CDR1 is LGHDT and CDR2 YNNKEL (reference sequence). The V segment lost 1 base and the J segment 4 bases; nucleotides outside the gene matches: 14. Here the CDR3 DNA reads TGTGCCAGCAGCCAAGGGGGACTAGCGGAATCCCATCAATTAGAGACCCAGTACTTC. Its translation is CASSQGGLAESHQLETQYF.

The table lists this clone with a count of one. This chain connects TRBV19 to TRBJ2-3; D gene uncertain. V dropped 2 bases and J dropped 4 bases, with 7 bases sitting between them. The CDR3 has 13 residues. CDR1 LNHDA and CDR2 SQIVND come from the germline V gene (reference sequence). DNA of the CDR3: TGTGCCAGTAGTATATTAGTCGCAGATACGCAGTATTTT. It specifies CASSILVADTQYF. The full variable domain, rest sourced from reference TRBV19 and TRBJ2-3, is DGGITQSPKYLFRKEGQNVTLSCEQNLNHDAMYWYRQDPGQGLRLIYYSQIVNDFQKGDIAEGYSVSREKKESFPLTVTSAQKNPTAFYLCASSILVADTQYFGPGTRLTVL.

The rearrangement links TRBV7-3 to TRBJ2-7; 9 bases align to TRBD1. The CDR3 extends over 16 amino acids. Germline values: CDR1 SGHTA, CDR2 FQGTGA. V gave up 2 bases and J gave up 4 bases; unmatched junction bases: 9. The chain's CDR3 is CASSLVPTGQGYEQYF. The CDR3 DNA follows: TGTGCCAGCAGCTTAGTCCCAACGGGACAGGGATACGAGCAGTACTTC.

A single count supports this clone. The chain uses TRBV5-1 and TRBJ1-1; D uncertain. The germline gives CDR1 SGHRS, CDR2 YFSETQ. Trimming stripped 0 bases from V and 7 bases from J, with 13 bases between. This CDR3 is built from 14 residues. The CDR3 is CASSLGFITDEAFF. CDR3 nucleotide sequence: TGCGCCAGCAGCTTGGGATTTATAACAGATGAAGCTTTCTTT.

This rearrangement joins TRBV7-9 to TRBJ2-7; possible D gene TRBD2, 7 bases. This CDR3 is 14 amino acids long. Germline loops: CDR1 SEHNR, CDR2 FQNEAQ (reference sequence). Trimming stripped 3 bases from V and 2 bases from J, with 11 bases between. Written as DNA, the CDR3 is TGTGCCAGCAGCTTTTTAGGGGGGGCCTACGAGCAGTACTTC. Its protein is CASSFLGGAYEQYF.

The gene calls are TRBV30 and TRBJ1-1, with D unclear. This CDR3 contains 13 residues. Trimming pared 2 bases from V and 0 bases from J, leaving 7 bases between. CDR1 GTSNPN and CDR2 SVGIG come from the germline V gene (reference sequence). Here the CDR3 DNA reads TGTGCCTGGAGTCCGGGAGTGAACACTGAAGCTTTCTTT. Translating it yields CAWSPGVNTEAFF. Drawing the rest from reference TRBV30 and TRBJ1-1, the complete variable domain is SQTIHQWPATLVQPVGSPLSLECTVEGTSNPNLYWYRQAAGRGLQLLFYSVGIGQISSEVPQNLSASRPQDRQFILSSKKLLLSDSGFYLCAWSPGVNTEAFFGQGTRLTVV.

This clone was seen only once. The junction departs from germline at one end; a sequencing error may be responsible. The chain couples TRBV7-7 to TRBJ2-2; TRBD2 aligns across 10 bases. The CDR3 spans 15 residues. The germline CDR1 and CDR2 sequences are SSHAT and FNYEAQ (reference sequence). CDR3 in DNA: TGTGCTAGCAGCCCTAGCGGGGGAAACACCGGGGAGCTGTTTTTT. Encoded protein: CASSPSGGNTGELFF.

V gene TRBV10-1 combines with J gene TRBJ1-2, with D possibly TRBD1 on 6 matching bases. This CDR3 contains 12 residues. V was clipped by 6 bases and J by 9 bases, with 14 bases between them. Germline V gives CDR1 WNHNN, CDR2 SYGVQD (reference sequence). The CDR3 DNA reads TGCGCCAGCAGGAAGGACAGCGACCGCTACACCTTC. Protein product: CASRKDSDRYTF.

As to this clone: This sample includes further DNA sequences coding for the same CDR3. The rearrangement joins TRBV4-1 to TRBJ2-1, with 7 bases matching TRBD2. V lost 1 base to trimming and J lost 1 base; unmatched junction nucleotides: 1. The germline V gene has CDR1 MGHRA and CDR2 YSYEKL. The length of the CDR3 is 15 residues. The CDR3 reads CASSQGGGSYNEQFF. Written as DNA, the CDR3 is TGCGCCAGCAGCCAAGGGGGAGGGTCCTACAATGAGCAGTTCTTC.

The J gene is TRBJ2-3, the V gene TRBV7-6, with 10 bases matching TRBD1. CDR1 and CDR2 (germline): SGHVS, FNYEAQ. The CDR3 extends over 15 amino acids. The V gene end was trimmed by 3 bases and the J gene end by 3 bases; junction bases not matched to a gene: 3. The CDR3 protein is CASSLGTGVTDTQYF. The CDR3 DNA sequence: TGTGCCAGCAGCTTGGGGACAGGGGTAACAGATACGCAGTATTTT.